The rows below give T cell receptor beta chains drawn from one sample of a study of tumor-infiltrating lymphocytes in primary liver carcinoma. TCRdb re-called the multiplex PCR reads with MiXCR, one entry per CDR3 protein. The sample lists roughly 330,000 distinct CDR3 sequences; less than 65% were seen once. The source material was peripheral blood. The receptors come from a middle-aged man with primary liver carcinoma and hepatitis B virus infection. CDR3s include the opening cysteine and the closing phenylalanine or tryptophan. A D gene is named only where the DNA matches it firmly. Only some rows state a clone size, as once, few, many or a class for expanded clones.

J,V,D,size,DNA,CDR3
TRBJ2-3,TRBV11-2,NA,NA,TGTGCCAGCAGCACAAGCGGACTTGGCACAGATACGGAGTATTTT,CASSTSGLGTDTEYF
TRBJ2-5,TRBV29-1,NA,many,TGCAGCGTTTCCGGGACGCTAGAGACCCAGTACTTC,CSVSGTLETQYF
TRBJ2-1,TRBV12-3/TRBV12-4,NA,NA,TGTGCCAGCAGTTTAGTGGGAGCCTACAATGAGCAGTTCTTC,CASSLVGAYNEQFF
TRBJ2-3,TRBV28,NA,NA,TGTGCCAGCAGCACCGGGGGCGCAGATACGCAGTATTTT,CASSTGGADTQYF
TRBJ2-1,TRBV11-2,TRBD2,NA,TGTGCTAGCAGCTTACTGCGGGAGACTCGCCCCGGGGGGCAGTTCTTC,CASSLLRETRPGGQFF
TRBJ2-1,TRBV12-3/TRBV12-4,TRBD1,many,TGTGCCAGCAGTTTTTGGGACAGGGGTGTCTATGAGCAGTTCTTC,CASSFWDRGVYEQFF
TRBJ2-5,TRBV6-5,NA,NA,TGTGCCAGCAGTTCCCCTGCGGCGGTGGGATCCCAAGAGACCCAGTACTTC,CASSSPAAVGSQETQYF
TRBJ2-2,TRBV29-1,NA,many,TGCAGCGTAATTCTAGGACAGTTCCTTGAAAGCACCGGGGAGCTGTTTTTT,CSVILGQFLESTGELFF
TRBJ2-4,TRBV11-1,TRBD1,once,TGTATCAGCAGCGATGACAGGGAAAACATTCAATACTTC,CISSDDRENIQYF
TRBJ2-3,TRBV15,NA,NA,TGTGCCACCAGCACAGAGACGGACAGGGAGGGAGATACGCAGTATTTT,CATSTETDREGDTQYF
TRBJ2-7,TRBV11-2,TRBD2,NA,TGTGCCAGCAGCATAACTAGCGGGATATGCAGCGAGCGATACTTC,CASSITSGICSERYF
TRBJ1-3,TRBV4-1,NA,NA,TGCGCCGGCAGCCTCCGTCTATTTGGAAACACCATATATTTT,CAGSLRLFGNTIYF
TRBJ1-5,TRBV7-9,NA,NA,TGTGCCAGCAGCTTTACAAGAGAGCCCCAGCATTTT,CASSFTREPQHF
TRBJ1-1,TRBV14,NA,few,TGTGCCAGCAGCCAAGATCGCGGAACTTGGGCTGAAGCTTTCTTT,CASSQDRGTWAEAFF
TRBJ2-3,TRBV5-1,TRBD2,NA,TGCGCCAGCAGCTCCTGGACTAGCGACACAGATACGCAGTATTTT,CASSSWTSDTDTQYF
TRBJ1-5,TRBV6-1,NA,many,TGTGCCAGCAGTGGGAGCCTGGGGAGTCAGCCCCAGCATTTT,CASSGSLGSQPQHF